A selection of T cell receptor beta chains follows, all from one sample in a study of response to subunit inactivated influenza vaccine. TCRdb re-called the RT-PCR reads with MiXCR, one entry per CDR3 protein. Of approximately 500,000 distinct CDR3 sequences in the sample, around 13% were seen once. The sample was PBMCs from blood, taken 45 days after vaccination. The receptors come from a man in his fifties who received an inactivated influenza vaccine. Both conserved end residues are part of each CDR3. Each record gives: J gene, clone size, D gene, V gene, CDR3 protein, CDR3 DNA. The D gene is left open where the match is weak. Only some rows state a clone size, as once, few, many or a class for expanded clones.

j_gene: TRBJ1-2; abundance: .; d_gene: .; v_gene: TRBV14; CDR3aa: CASSQANVRYTF; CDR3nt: TGTGCCAGCAGCCAAGCCAATGTGCGCTACACCTTC
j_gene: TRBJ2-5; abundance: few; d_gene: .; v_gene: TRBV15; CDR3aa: CATSRDYPSMTQYF; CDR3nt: TGTGCCACCAGCAGGGACTATCCGTCAATGACCCAGTACTTC
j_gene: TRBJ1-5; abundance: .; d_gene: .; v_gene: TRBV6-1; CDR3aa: CASSVAQGTSNQPQHF; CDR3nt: TGTGCCAGCAGTGTCGCCCAGGGTACTAGCAATCAGCCCCAGCATTTT
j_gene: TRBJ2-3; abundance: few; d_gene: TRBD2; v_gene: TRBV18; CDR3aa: CASSPAGGNLATDTQYF; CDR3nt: TGTGCCAGCTCACCAGCGGGGGGTAATTTGGCCACAGATACGCAGTATTTT
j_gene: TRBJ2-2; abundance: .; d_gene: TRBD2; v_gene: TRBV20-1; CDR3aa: CSARGLAGVQNTGELFF; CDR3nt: TGCAGTGCTAGGGGACTAGCGGGAGTACAGAACACCGGGGAGCTGTTTTTT
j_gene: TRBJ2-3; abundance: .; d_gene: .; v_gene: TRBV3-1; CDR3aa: CASSHRADTQYF; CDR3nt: TGTGCCAGCAGCCATAGGGCGGATACGCAGTATTTT
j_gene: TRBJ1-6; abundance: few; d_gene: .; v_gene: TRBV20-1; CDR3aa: CSARAPGANSYNSPLHF; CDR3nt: TGCAGTGCTAGAGCTCCCGGGGCGAACTCCTATAATTCACCCCTCCACTTT
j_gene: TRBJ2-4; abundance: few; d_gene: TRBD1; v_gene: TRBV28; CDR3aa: CASNLPGQQNIQYF; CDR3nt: TGTGCCAGCAACTTGCCGGGACAGCAAAACATTCAGTACTTC
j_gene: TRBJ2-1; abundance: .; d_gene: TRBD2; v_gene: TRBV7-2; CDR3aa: CASSLKRGGRNEQFF; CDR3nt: TGTGCCAGCAGCTTAAAGCGGGGGGGGCGCAATGAGCAGTTCTTC
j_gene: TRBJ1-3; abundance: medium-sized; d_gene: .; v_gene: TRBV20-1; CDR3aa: CSVPFSGNTIYF; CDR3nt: TGCAGTGTTCCTTTCTCTGGAAACACCATATATTTT
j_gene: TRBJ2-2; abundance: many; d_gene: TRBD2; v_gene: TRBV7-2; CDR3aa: CASSLTSGRNGGELFF; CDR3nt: TGTGCCAGCAGCCTCACTAGCGGGAGGAACGGCGGGGAGCTGTTTTTT
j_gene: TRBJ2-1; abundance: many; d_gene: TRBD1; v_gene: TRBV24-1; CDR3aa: CATSDHKGQGAIYEQFF; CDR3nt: TGTGCCACCAGTGATCACAAAGGACAGGGGGCAATCTATGAGCAGTTCTTC
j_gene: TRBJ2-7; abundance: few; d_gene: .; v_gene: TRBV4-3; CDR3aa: CASSQDYGVTYEQYF; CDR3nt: TGCGCCAGCAGCCAAGATTACGGGGTTACCTACGAGCAGTACTTC
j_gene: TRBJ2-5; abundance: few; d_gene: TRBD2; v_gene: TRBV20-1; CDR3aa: CSARDLRLAGGRETQYF; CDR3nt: TGCAGTGCTAGAGATCTAAGACTAGCGGGGGGGAGGGAGACCCAGTACTTC
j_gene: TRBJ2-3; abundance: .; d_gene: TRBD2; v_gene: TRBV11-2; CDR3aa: CASSLRGAGGHRGTDTQYF; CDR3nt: TGTGCCAGCAGCTTACGGGGAGCGGGAGGGCATAGGGGCACAGATACGCAGTATTTT
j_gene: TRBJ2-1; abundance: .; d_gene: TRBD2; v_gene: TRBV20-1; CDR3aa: CSAREAAGGRSSYNEQFF; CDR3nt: TGCAGTGCTAGAGAGGCAGCGGGAGGAAGGAGCTCCTACAATGAGCAGTTCTTC
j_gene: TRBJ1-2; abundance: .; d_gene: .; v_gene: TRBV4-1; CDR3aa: CASSQDRTDDGYTF; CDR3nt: TGCGCCAGCAGCCAAGATCGTACGGACGATGGCTACACCTTC
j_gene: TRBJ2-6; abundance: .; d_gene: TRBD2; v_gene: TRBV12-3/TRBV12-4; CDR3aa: CASTEGLAGFYRANVLTF; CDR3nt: TGTGCCAGCACCGAGGGACTAGCGGGATTTTATCGGGCCAACGTCCTGACTTTC
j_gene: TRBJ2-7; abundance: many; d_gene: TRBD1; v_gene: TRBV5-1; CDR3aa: CASSVTGSSYEQYF; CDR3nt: TGCGCCAGCAGCGTGACAGGGAGCTCCTACGAGCAGTACTTC
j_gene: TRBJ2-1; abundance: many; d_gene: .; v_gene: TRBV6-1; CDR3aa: CASRPFGIAYNEQFF; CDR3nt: TGTGCCAGCAGACCCTTTGGGATAGCCTACAATGAGCAGTTCTTC
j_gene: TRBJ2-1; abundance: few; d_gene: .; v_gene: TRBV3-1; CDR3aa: CASSQEEGVSYNEQFF; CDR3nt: TGTGCCAGCAGCCAAGAAGAAGGAGTCTCCTACAATGAGCAGTTCTTC
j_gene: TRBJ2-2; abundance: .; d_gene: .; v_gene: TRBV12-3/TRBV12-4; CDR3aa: CASRLGTTNTGELFF; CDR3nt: TGTGCCAGCAGACTGGGAACGACGAACACCGGGGAGCTGTTTTTT
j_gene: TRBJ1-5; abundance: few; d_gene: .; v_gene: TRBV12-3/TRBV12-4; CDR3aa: CASSGGRDHSNQPQHF; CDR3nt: TGTGCCAGCAGTGGGGGACGGGACCATAGCAATCAGCCCCAGCATTTT
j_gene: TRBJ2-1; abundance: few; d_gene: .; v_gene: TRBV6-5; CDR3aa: CASTDLNEQFF; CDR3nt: TGTGCCAGCACCGATCTCAATGAGCAGTTCTTC
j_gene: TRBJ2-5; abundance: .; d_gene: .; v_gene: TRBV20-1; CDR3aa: CSATQGVGTQYF; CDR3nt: TGCAGTGCTACTCAGGGTGTAGGGACCCAGTACTTC
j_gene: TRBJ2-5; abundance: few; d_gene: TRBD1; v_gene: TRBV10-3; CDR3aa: CAITEGTGGRETQYF; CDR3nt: TGTGCCATCACCGAGGGCACAGGGGGCAGGGAGACCCAGTACTTC
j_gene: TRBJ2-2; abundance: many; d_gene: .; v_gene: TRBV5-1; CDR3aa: CASSNSGATGELFF; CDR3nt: TGCGCCAGCAGCAACTCAGGGGCCACCGGGGAGCTGTTTTTT
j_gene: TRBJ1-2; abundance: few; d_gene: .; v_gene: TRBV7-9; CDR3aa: CASSSSENYGYTF; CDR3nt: TGTGCCAGCAGCTCCTCAGAAAACTATGGCTACACCTTC
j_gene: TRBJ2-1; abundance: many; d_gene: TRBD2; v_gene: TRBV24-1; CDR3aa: CATSDLGGRGYNEQFF; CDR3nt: TGTGCCACCAGTGATTTGGGCGGGAGGGGGTACAATGAGCAGTTCTTC
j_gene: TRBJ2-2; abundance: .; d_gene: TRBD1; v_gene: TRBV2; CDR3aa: CARGDRENTGELFF; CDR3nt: TGTGCCAGAGGGGACAGGGAAAACACCGGGGAGCTGTTTTTT
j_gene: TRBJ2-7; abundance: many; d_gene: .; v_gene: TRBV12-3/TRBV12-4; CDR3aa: CASSSPGGEQYF; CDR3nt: TGTGCCAGCAGTTCCCCCGGCGGCGAGCAGTACTTC
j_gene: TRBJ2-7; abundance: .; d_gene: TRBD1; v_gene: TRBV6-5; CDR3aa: CASSYSVQDRSFYEQYF; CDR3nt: TGTGCCAGCAGTTACTCGGTCCAGGACAGGTCGTTCTACGAGCAGTACTTC
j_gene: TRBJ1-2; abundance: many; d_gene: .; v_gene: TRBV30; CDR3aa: CAWKNRQAGSYTF; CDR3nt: TGTGCCTGGAAGAACAGGCAGGCCGGCAGCTACACCTTC